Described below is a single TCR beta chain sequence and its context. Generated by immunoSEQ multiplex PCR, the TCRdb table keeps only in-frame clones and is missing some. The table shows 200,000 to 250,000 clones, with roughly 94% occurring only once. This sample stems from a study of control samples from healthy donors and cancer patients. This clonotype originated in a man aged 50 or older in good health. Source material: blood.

This CDR3 reads CASSLSHLNYGYTF. CDR3 nucleotides: TGTGCCAGCAGCTTATCGCACCTAAACTATGGCTACACCTTC. This chain connects TRBV7-8 to TRBJ1-2; D unclear. CDR1 SGHVS and CDR2 FQNEAQ come from the germline V gene. The CDR3 contains 14 residues. V was pared by 2 bases and J by 2 bases, with 9 bases between. Together with reference TRBV7-8 and TRBJ1-2, the CDR3 gives the full variable domain: GAGVSQSPRYKVAKRGQDVALRCDPISGHVSLFWYQQALGQGPEFLTYFQNEAQLDKSGLPSDRFFAERPEGSVSTLKIQRTQQEDSAVYLCASSLSHLNYGYTFGSGTRLTVV.